Described below is a single T cell receptor beta chain sequence and its context. Those who participated ranged in age from roughly 18 to 100 years and resided in about two dozen US areas. Each participant's cohort was designated according to participant-reported clinical history. This record comes from a study of blood T cell repertoires in COVID-19. TCRdb's table, derived via immunoSEQ multiplex PCR, lists solely in-frame clones and lacks some. The sample has a few hundred thousand clones; roughly 86% are singletons. The source material was PBMCs or T cells enriched from blood (not recorded which). This receptor was identified in a man aged 35 to 55 in a cohort exposed to, infected with or recovered from COVID-19 (not recorded which).

The CDR3 region has the DNA TGTGCCAGCAGCTCCAAGACTAGCGGTCTCCAAGAGACCCAGTACTTC. Its protein is CASSSKTSGLQETQYF. The J gene is TRBJ2-5, the V gene TRBV7-9; TRBD2 matches 9 bases. Germline lookup yields CDR1 SEHNR and CDR2 FQNEAQ (reference sequence). V lost 4 bases to trimming and J lost 1 base; unmatched junction nucleotides: 7. The CDR3 runs 16 residues.